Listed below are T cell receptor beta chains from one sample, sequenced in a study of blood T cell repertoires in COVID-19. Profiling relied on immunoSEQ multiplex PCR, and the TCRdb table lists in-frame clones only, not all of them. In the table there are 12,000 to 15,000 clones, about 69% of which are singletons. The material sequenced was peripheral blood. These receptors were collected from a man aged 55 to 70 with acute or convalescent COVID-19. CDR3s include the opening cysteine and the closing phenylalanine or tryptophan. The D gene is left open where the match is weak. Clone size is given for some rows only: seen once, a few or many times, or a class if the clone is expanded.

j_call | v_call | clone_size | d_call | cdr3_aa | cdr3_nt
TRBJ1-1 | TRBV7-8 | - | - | CASSRNVRGDTEAFF | TGTGCCAGCAGCCGAAACGTCCGGGGAGACACTGAAGCTTTCTTT
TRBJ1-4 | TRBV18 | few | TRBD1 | CASSPVGTGSYEKLFF | TGTGCCAGCTCACCAGTGGGGACAGGGTCGTATGAAAAACTGTTTTTT
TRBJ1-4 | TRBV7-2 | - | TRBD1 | CASSSTGTGNGEKLFF | TGTGCCAGCAGCTCTACCGGGACAGGGAATGGTGAAAAACTGTTTTTT
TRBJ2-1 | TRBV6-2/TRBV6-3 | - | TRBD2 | CASSSLAGVGNEQFF | TGTGCCAGCAGTTCACTAGCGGGAGTCGGCAATGAGCAGTTCTTC
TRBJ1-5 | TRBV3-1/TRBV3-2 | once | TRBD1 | CASSHTRTGGRNQPQHF | TGTGCCAGCAGCCACACCCGGACAGGGGGTCGTAATCAGCCCCAGCATTTT
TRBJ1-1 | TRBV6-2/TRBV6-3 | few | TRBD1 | CASSDRALRNTEAFF | TGTGCCAGCAGCGACAGGGCACTTCGCAACACTGAAGCTTTCTTT
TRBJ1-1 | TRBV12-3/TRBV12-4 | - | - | CASSLGLQGAFF | TGTGCCAGCAGCCTGGGACTGCAGGGTGCTTTCTTT
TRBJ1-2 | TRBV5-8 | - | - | CASSLGGVSDYGYTF | TGTGCCAGCAGCTTGGGGGGCGTCTCCGACTATGGCTACACCTTC
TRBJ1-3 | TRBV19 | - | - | CASSIYFEASGNTIYF | TGTGCCAGTAGTATATATTTCGAAGCCTCTGGAAACACCATATATTTT
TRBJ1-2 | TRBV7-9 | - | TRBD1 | CASSSGPGQGAYGYTF | TGTGCCAGCAGCTCAGGTCCGGGACAGGGGGCCTATGGCTACACCTTC
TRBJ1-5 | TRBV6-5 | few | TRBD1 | CASSYSGGGNQPQHF | TGTGCCAGCAGTTACTCAGGGGGCGGCAATCAGCCCCAGCATTTT
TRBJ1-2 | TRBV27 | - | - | CASSPLPGRVTANYGYTF | TGTGCCAGCAGTCCACTCCCAGGGAGGGTAACGGCTAACTATGGCTACACCTTC
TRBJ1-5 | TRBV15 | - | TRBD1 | CATSRDFSRGSNQPQHF | TGTGCCACCAGCAGAGATTTTAGCAGGGGGAGCAATCAGCCCCAGCATTTT
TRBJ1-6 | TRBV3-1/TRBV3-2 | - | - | CASSLSRPIHHNSPLHF | TGTGCCAGCAGCCTATCTCGTCCCATACATCATAATTCACCCCTCCACTTT
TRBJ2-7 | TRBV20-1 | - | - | CSASLRQLNEQYF | TGCAGTGCTAGTCTGAGGCAGCTCAACGAGCAGTACTTC
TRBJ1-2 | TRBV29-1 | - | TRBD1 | CSVDKNRGRGGYTF | TGCAGCGTTGATAAGAACAGGGGGCGAGGTGGCTACACCTTC
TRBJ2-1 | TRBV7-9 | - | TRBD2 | CASSPRGGGDEQFF | TGTGCCAGCAGCCCCCGGGGGGGTGGGGATGAGCAGTTCTTC
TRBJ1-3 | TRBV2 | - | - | CASSGTASGNTIYF | TGTGCCAGCAGTGGGACAGCCTCTGGAAACACCATATATTTT
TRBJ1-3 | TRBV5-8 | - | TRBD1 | CASSTGTVGNTIYF | TGTGCCAGCAGCACTGGGACAGTTGGAAACACCATATATTTT
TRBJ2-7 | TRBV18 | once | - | CASSPLSYEQYF | TGTGCCAGCTCACCTCTCTCCTACGAGCAGTACTTC
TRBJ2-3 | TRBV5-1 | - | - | CASSLEIPTDTQYF | TGCGCCAGCAGCTTAGAGATTCCCACAGATACGCAGTATTTT
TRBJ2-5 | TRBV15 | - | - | CATSKDPSLEETQYF | TGTGCCACCAGCAAAGACCCGTCATTGGAGGAGACCCAGTACTTC
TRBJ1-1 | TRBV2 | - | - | CASSVRSLVSEAFF | TGTGCCAGCAGTGTCCGGTCCCTTGTCTCTGAAGCTTTCTTT
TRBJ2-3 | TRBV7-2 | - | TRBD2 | CASSFGIAGGTDTQYF | TGTGCCAGCAGCTTCGGGATAGCGGGGGGGACAGATACGCAGTATTTT
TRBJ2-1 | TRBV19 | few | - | CATNNRVLGNEQFF | TGTGCCACCAACAACAGGGTATTAGGCAATGAGCAGTTCTTC
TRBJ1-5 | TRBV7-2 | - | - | CASSSTRGINQPQHF | TGTGCCAGCAGCTCGACCAGGGGTATCAATCAGCCCCAGCATTTT
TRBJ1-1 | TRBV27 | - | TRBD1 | CASIQGTGEGNTEAFF | TGTGCCAGCATACAGGGGACAGGGGAGGGGAACACTGAAGCTTTCTTT
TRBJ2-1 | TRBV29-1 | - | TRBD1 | CSVLGQGTYNEQFF | TGCAGCGTGCTGGGACAGGGTACCTACAATGAGCAGTTCTTC
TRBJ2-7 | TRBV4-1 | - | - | CASSQGEHYEQYF | TGCGCCAGCAGCCAAGGGGAGCACTACGAGCAGTACTTC
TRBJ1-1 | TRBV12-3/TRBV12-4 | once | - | CASSFEGDTEAFF | TGTGCCAGCAGTTTTGAAGGGGACACTGAAGCTTTCTTT
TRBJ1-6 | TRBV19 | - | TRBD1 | CASSHADRVMSPLHF | TGTGCCAGTAGCCACGCAGACAGGGTGATGTCGCCCCTCCACTTT
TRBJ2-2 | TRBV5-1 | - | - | CASLGNTGELFF | TGCGCCAGCCTAGGAAACACCGGGGAGCTGTTTTTT
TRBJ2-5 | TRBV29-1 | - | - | CSVVFEGETQYF | TGCAGCGTTGTTTTTGAGGGTGAGACCCAGTACTTC
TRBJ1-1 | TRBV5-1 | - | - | CASSLQSTGQNTEAFF | TGCGCCAGCAGCCTACAATCGACAGGCCAGAACACTGAAGCTTTCTTT
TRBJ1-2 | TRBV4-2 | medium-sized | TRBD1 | CASSQNDMDRGLYGYTF | TGTGCCAGCAGCCAGAACGACATGGACAGGGGGCTTTATGGCTACACCTTC
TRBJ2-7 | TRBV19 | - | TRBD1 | CASSIARGQEQYF | TGTGCCAGTAGTATCGCCAGGGGGCAAGAGCAGTACTTC
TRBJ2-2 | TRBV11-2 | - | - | CASSHSAGTTGELFF | TGTGCCAGCAGCCATTCGGCAGGTACCACCGGGGAGCTGTTTTTT